The 27 T cell receptor beta chains below all came from one sample that was sequenced in a study of T cell responses to AZD1222 COVID-19 vaccine. TCRdb's copy holds only in-frame clones and misses some; the assay was immunoSEQ multiplex PCR. The sample has 70,000 to 85,000 clones; approximately 90% are singletons. Sequenced here: peripheral blood, sampled on day 0 of AZD1222 vaccination. These receptors all stem from an adult in good health.

On this clone: The junction departs from the called germline gene at one end, perhaps through a read error. Other DNA sequences in this sample translate to the same CDR3. The chain recombines TRBV5-1 with TRBJ1-1, with D perhaps matching TRBD1 (5 bases). The CDR3 length is 14 residues. Looked up from germline, CDR1 is SGHRS and CDR2 is YFSETQ. For the CDR3, the DNA is TGCGCCAGCAGCTTGGTTGGGACGAACACTGAAGCCTTCTTT. Residues: CASSLVGTNTEAFF.

The chain is built from TRBV11-3 and TRBJ2-1; 9 bases match TRBD1. The CDR3 runs 15 residues. V shed 0 bases and J 9 bases; nucleotides not matched to a gene: 6. Germline-derived CDR1 and CDR2 are SGHNT and YENEEA. CDR3 residues: CASSLDGTGSGEQFF. In DNA, the CDR3 is TGTGCCAGCAGCTTAGATGGGACAGGGTCCGGTGAGCAGTTCTTC.

The chain recombines TRBV27 with TRBJ1-5; D unclear. V lost 5 bases and J 3 bases, leaving 5 bases between the germline ends. Looked up from germline, CDR1 is MNHEY and CDR2 is SMNVEV (reference sequence). This CDR3 contains 12 residues. The CDR3 nucleotides are TGTGCCAGCAGTATATACAATCAGCCCCAGCATTTT. Its protein is CASSIYNQPQHF.

This chain uses TRBV24-1 with TRBJ2-1; D is unresolved. The CDR3 covers 12 residues. Germline lookup yields CDR1 KGHDR and CDR2 SFDVKD. Deletions cut 2 bases from V and 7 bases from J, with 5 bases between. CDR3 protein: CATSDWENEQFF. In DNA, the CDR3 is TGTGCCACCAGTGATTGGGAAAATGAGCAGTTCTTC.

The genes are TRBV19 and TRBJ1-5, with D unresolved. V was clipped by 3 bases and J by 0 bases, with 15 bases between them. This CDR3 comprises 17 residues. In germline, CDR1 is LNHDA, CDR2 SQIVND (reference sequence). The DNA of the CDR3 is TGTGCCAGTAGTATTCTCTTTGGAGAATATAGCAATCAGCCCCAGCATTTT. Translation: CASSILFGEYSNQPQHF.

The rearrangement links TRBV28 to TRBJ2-1; TRBD2 aligns across 8 bases. Germline V gives CDR1 MDHEN, CDR2 SYDVKM. V lost 5 bases and J lost 8; bases outside the gene matches: 8. CDR3 size: 14 residues. The CDR3 loop reads CASSPGGPKDEQFF. The CDR3 nucleotides read TGTGCCAGCAGTCCGGGAGGGCCTAAGGATGAGCAGTTCTTC.

The chain couples TRBV4-1 to TRBJ1-5; D is undetermined. Germline lookup yields CDR1 MGHRA and CDR2 YSYEKL. The CDR3 consists of 14 residues. The V end lost 2 bases, the J end lost 1 base, and 6 bases lay between the germline ends. This CDR3 reads CASSQTVSNQPQHF. In DNA, the CDR3 is TGCGCCAGCAGCCAAACGGTGAGCAATCAGCCCCAGCATTTT.

This rearrangement joins TRBV9 to TRBJ2-3; D gene ambiguous. Germline CDR1 is SGDLS and CDR2 is YYNGEE. The CDR3 is 14 residues long. Trimming removed 4 bases from V and 4 bases from J, with 13 bases in between. Here the CDR3 reads CASSYLTVADTQYF. The DNA for the CDR3 is TGTGCCAGCAGCTACCTCACAGTAGCAGATACGCAGTATTTT.

The chain carries TRBV7-9 and TRBJ1-2, with TRBD1 as a possible D gene (6 bases). V lost 5 bases and J lost 8, with 15 bases in between. Per germline, CDR1 SEHNR and CDR2 FQNEAQ (reference sequence). The CDR3 covers 13 residues. CDR3 sequence reads: CASSPGDIGGYTF. CDR3 sequence (DNA): TGTGCCAGCAGCCCTGGGGACATAGGCGGCTACACCTTC.

The V gene is TRBV5-1, the J gene TRBJ1-1, with D perhaps TRBD1 (6 bases). This CDR3 contains 16 residues. The germline gives CDR1 SGHRS, CDR2 YFSETQ. Trimming removed 4 bases from V and 8 bases from J, with 24 bases in between. The CDR3 DNA reads as TGCGCCAGCAGCGTCGCTTACTCAGGGGCGGGTGGGGAAGCTTTCTTT. Its translation: CASSVAYSGAGGEAFF. Filled out from reference TRBV5-1 and TRBJ1-1, the complete variable domain reads KAGVTQTPRYLIKTRGQQVTLSCSPISGHRSVSWYQQTPGQGLQFLFEYFSETQRNKGNFPGRFSGRQFSNSRSEMNVSTLELGDSALYLCASSVAYSGAGGEAFFGQGTRLTVV.

The V call is TRBV10-1, the J call TRBJ2-1; the match to TRBD2 covers 7 bases. CDR1 and CDR2 (germline): WNHNN, SYGVQD (reference sequence). CDR3 size: 14 residues. Trimming at V came to 3 bases and at J to 5 bases, leaving 4 bases not matched to a gene. The CDR3 reads CASSDTLADNEQFF. The CDR3, as DNA: TGCGCCAGCAGTGATACCCTAGCGGACAATGAGCAGTTCTTC.

The gene calls are TRBV27 and TRBJ1-1; 7 bases fit TRBD1. With V trimmed by 2 bases and J by 6 bases, 6 bases remained unmatched. CDR3 length: 14 residues. Germline values: CDR1 MNHEY, CDR2 SMNVEV (reference sequence). CDR3 protein: CASSLTGESPEAFF. The CDR3 bases are TGTGCCAGCAGTTTAACAGGGGAGAGCCCTGAAGCTTTCTTT.

The chain couples TRBV13 to TRBJ2-3; D is perhaps TRBD2 (5 bases). Germline CDR1 and CDR2: PRHDT and FYEKMQ (reference sequence). V dropped 5 bases and J dropped 6 bases, with 21 bases sitting between them. This CDR3 is built from 16 residues. This chain's CDR3 is CASSELSGGISDTQYF. Here the CDR3 DNA reads TGTGCCAGCAGCGAACTCAGTGGAGGTATATCGGATACGCAGTATTTT.

A few counts support this clone. The chain has TRBV29-1 and TRBJ1-2; perhaps TRBD1 as D (6 bases). CDR3 length equals 12 residues. Germline CDR1 SQVTM, CDR2 ANQGSEA. V gave up 7 bases and J gave up 2 bases, with 11 bases separating them. CDR3 sequence: CSARTDNYGYTF. CDR3 in DNA: TGCAGCGCGCGGACAGACAACTATGGCTACACCTTC.

The chain couples TRBV7-2 to TRBJ2-3; D not certain. The V end was cut by 1 base, the J end by 6 bases, with 14 bases between. The CDR3 extends over 15 amino acids. Germline values: CDR1 SGHTA, CDR2 FQGNSA. Here the CDR3 reads CASSLVVLQTDTQYF. The CDR3 region has the DNA TGTGCCAGCAGCTTAGTTGTACTCCAGACGGATACGCAGTATTTT. The whole variable domain, filled in from reference TRBV7-2 and TRBJ2-3, reads GAGVSQSPSNKVTEKGKDVELRCDPISGHTALYWYRQSLGQGLEFLIYFQGNSAPDKSGLPSDRFSAERTGGSVSTLTIQRTQQEDSAVYLCASSLVVLQTDTQYFGPGTRLTVL.

This chain's CDR3 is CASSPGQTGVHGYTF. CDR3 bases: TGTGCCAGCAGCCCCGGCCAAACAGGGGTGCATGGCTACACCTTC. J is TRBJ1-2 and V is TRBV9, with TRBD1 matching 7 bases. The CDR3 is made up of 15 amino acids. Germline CDR1 SGDLS, CDR2 YYNGEE. V trimming: 4 bases; J trimming: 6 bases; junction bases outside the gene matches: 12.

J is TRBJ2-1 and V is TRBV9; TRBD2 matches at 7 bases. The length of the CDR3 is 13 residues. The germline V gene has CDR1 SGDLS and CDR2 YYNGEE. The junction had 3 bases not matched to a gene; V was cut back by 3 bases and J by 6 bases. CDR3 sequence (DNA): TGTGCCAGCAGCGAGGGACTAACCAATGAGCAGTTCTTC. Translation: CASSEGLTNEQFF.

J is TRBJ2-7 and V is TRBV15; 8 nucleotides match TRBD1. CDR3 size: 15 residues. Germline CDR1 and CDR2: LNHNV and YYDKDF (reference sequence). The J segment lost 4 bases and the V segment lost 5 bases, leaving 10 bases of the junction unmatched. The CDR3 loop reads CATSQEVDRAYEQYF. The DNA for the CDR3 is TGTGCCACCAGCCAAGAGGTGGACAGGGCTTACGAGCAGTACTTC.

The chain couples TRBV30 to TRBJ2-5; D might be TRBD2 (7 bases). This CDR3 contains 14 residues. V was cut by 2 bases and J by 5 bases, with 15 bases left in between. CDR1 and CDR2 from the germline V gene are GTSNPN and SVGIG (reference sequence). CDR3 nucleotide sequence: TGTGCCTGGAGTCGGTGGGGGGGCCCGGAGACCCAGTACTTC. Amino acid sequence: CAWSRWGGPETQYF.

The chain combines TRBV27 with TRBJ2-2; 8 bases are shared with TRBD1. With V trimmed by 5 bases and J by 5 bases, 4 bases remained unmatched. Germline-derived CDR1 and CDR2 are MNHEY and SMNVEV (reference sequence). This CDR3 spans 14 amino acids. The CDR3 loop reads CASSPQGATGELFF. CDR3 DNA: TGTGCCAGCAGTCCTCAGGGGGCTACCGGGGAGCTGTTTTTT.

This clone was found many times. This rearrangement joins TRBV5-1 to TRBJ1-4, with 8 positions matching TRBD1. Unmatched junction bases numbered 7, after V lost 1 base and J lost 5 bases. The CDR3 totals 16 residues. Germline lookup yields CDR1 SGHRS and CDR2 YFSETQ. Here the CDR3 reads CASSLTGGQRNEKLFF. The CDR3 nucleotides read TGCGCCAGCAGCTTGACAGGGGGACAGAGAAATGAAAAACTGTTTTTT.

This clone occurred once. The chain employs TRBV15 and TRBJ2-7; D is possibly TRBD1 (6 bases). This CDR3 is 16 amino acids long. The ends were cut back, 0 bases at V and 0 bases at J, with 12 bases in the middle. Germline V lookup: CDR1 LNHNV, CDR2 YYDKDF (reference sequence). The CDR3 protein is CATSRDWGPRSYEQYF. The CDR3 DNA reads as TGTGCCACCAGCAGAGATTGGGGGCCCCGCTCCTACGAGCAGTACTTC.

The chain joins TRBV6-5 to TRBJ1-2, with 7 nucleotides matching TRBD1. The CDR3 sequence is 13 residues long. The ends lost 6 bases at V and 3 bases at J; junction bases unmatched: 4. Germline CDR1 MNHEY, CDR2 SVGAGI. Written as DNA, the CDR3 is TGTGCCAGCAGAAGGGACAGCTACTATGGCTACACCTTC. Protein: CASRRDSYYGYTF.

In its sample, this clone was seen a few times. This chain links TRBV7-2 with TRBJ2-1; 8 nucleotides line up with TRBD2. The V gene's germline CDR1 is SGHTA and CDR2 FQGNSA. Trimming cost V 6 bases and J 5 bases; bases outside gene matches: 15. The CDR3 is 17 amino acids. The DNA for the CDR3 is TGTGCCAGCAGTCCCACCTACTTAGCGGGAAGGCACAATGAGCAGTTCTTC. Translation gives CASSPTYLAGRHNEQFF. Together with reference TRBV7-2 and TRBJ2-1, the CDR3 gives the full variable domain: GAGVSQSPSNKVTEKGKDVELRCDPISGHTALYWYRQSLGQGLEFLIYFQGNSAPDKSGLPSDRFSAERTGGSVSTLTIQRTQQEDSAVYLCASSPTYLAGRHNEQFFGPGTRLTVL.

This clone occurred once. J is TRBJ2-5 and V is TRBV7-9, with 9 nucleotides matching TRBD1. CDR1 is SEHNR and CDR2 is FQNEAQ in the germline V gene (reference sequence). Trimming at V came to 6 bases and at J to 4 bases, leaving 3 bases not matched to a gene. This CDR3 contains 13 residues. CDR3 residues: CASSLDRGETQYF. CDR3 in DNA: TGTGCCAGCAGTCTGGACAGGGGAGAGACCCAGTACTTC.

J is TRBJ1-2 and V is TRBV13; D may be TRBD1 (5 bases). With 2 bases removed from V and 4 bases from J, the gap between germline ends came to 8 bases. Germline loops: CDR1 PRHDT, CDR2 FYEKMQ (reference sequence). This CDR3 is built from 13 residues. The chain's CDR3 is CASSLQGFYGYTF. DNA of the CDR3: TGTGCCAGCAGCTTACAGGGATTCTATGGCTACACCTTC.

This chain joins TRBV30 and TRBJ2-1; a weak D match, TRBD2 (5 bases). V gave up 2 bases and J gave up 4 bases, with 18 bases separating them. The germline CDR1 and CDR2 sequences are GTSNPN and SVGIG (reference sequence). The CDR3 has 16 amino acids. In DNA form, the CDR3 reads TGTGCCTGGAGTTCCCCCGGGGTAATAAGATACAATGAGCAGTTCTTC. This gives the protein CAWSSPGVIRYNEQFF.